These T cell receptor beta chains were read from a single sample in a study of T cell responses to AZD1222 COVID-19 vaccine. The table came from immunoSEQ multiplex PCR; TCRdb's copy has only in-frame clones and leaves some out. This sample has around 100,000 clones, with under 95% found just once. This specimen was peripheral blood, taken on day 0 of AZD1222 vaccination. The receptors here all came from an adult in good health. Both conserved end residues are part of each CDR3. The D gene is left open where the match is weak. Clone size, where shown, is once, few, many, or a class for clones that have expanded.

clone_size j_call d_call v_call cdr3_aa cdr3_nt
NA TRBJ2-1 TRBD1 TRBV29-1 CSALTGGSYNEQFF TGCAGCGCACTGACAGGGGGTTCCTACAATGAGCAGTTCTTC
NA TRBJ2-2 NA TRBV27 CASSLQYPFLTGELFF TGTGCCAGCAGTTTACAGTACCCCTTCCTCACCGGGGAGCTGTTTTTT
NA TRBJ2-7 NA TRBV11-2 CASSSKRQTTYEQYF TGTGCCAGCAGCTCCAAGAGGCAGACCACCTACGAGCAGTACTTC
NA TRBJ2-7 NA TRBV6-2/TRBV6-3 CASSYGQTAPYEQYF TGTGCCAGCAGTTACGGGCAGACGGCCCCTTACGAGCAGTACTTC
NA TRBJ1-2 NA TRBV28 CASSLQQVDGYTF TGTGCCAGCAGTTTACAGCAAGTAGATGGCTACACCTTC
NA TRBJ2-1 TRBD2 TRBV29-1 CSGGAGGVYNEQFF TGCAGCGGCGGAGCGGGAGGGGTTTACAATGAGCAGTTCTTC
NA TRBJ2-1 NA TRBV30 CAWTLGSSYNEQFF TGTGCCTGGACTCTAGGGTCGTCCTACAATGAGCAGTTCTTC
NA TRBJ2-5 NA TRBV25-1 CARGRSQETQYF TGTGCCCGTGGGAGGTCCCAAGAGACCCAGTACTTC
NA TRBJ1-1 NA TRBV12-3/TRBV12-4 CASSPDIHGAFF TGTGCCAGCAGCCCGGACATTCATGGAGCTTTCTTT
NA TRBJ1-2 TRBD1 TRBV13 CASSETGAGDLYGYTF TGTGCCAGCAGCGAGACAGGGGCAGGAGATTTATATGGCTACACCTTC
NA TRBJ1-4 NA TRBV28 CASSLQGEKLFF TGTGCCAGCAGTTTACAGGGTGAAAAACTGTTTTTT
NA TRBJ2-7 TRBD2 TRBV27 CATFSGSSYEQYF TGTGCCACCTTTAGCGGGAGCTCCTACGAGCAGTACTTC
NA TRBJ2-1 TRBD2 TRBV4-3 CASRRLAGGFEQFF TGCGCCAGCAGACGACTAGCGGGAGGTTTTGAGCAGTTCTTC
NA TRBJ2-2 NA TRBV30 CAWSPEGAGELFF TGTGCCTGGAGTCCAGAAGGGGCCGGGGAGCTGTTTTTT
NA TRBJ2-1 NA TRBV15 CATSTGSYNEQFF TGTGCCACCAGTACAGGCAGTTACAATGAGCAGTTCTTC
once TRBJ2-1 NA TRBV6-5 CASSRQEPGSEQFF TGTGCCAGCAGCCGCCAAGAGCCAGGGAGCGAGCAGTTCTTC
NA TRBJ2-3 TRBD2 TRBV5-1 CASREGLAVTDTQYF TGCGCCAGCAGAGAGGGACTAGCGGTCACAGATACGCAGTATTTT
few TRBJ2-5 NA TRBV5-1 CASRINGGQETQYF TGCGCCAGCAGAATTAACGGGGGACAAGAGACCCAGTACTTC
NA TRBJ1-2 NA TRBV5-1 CASSQSQGPDYGYTF TGCGCCAGCAGCCAAAGCCAGGGACCTGACTATGGCTACACCTTC
NA TRBJ2-7 NA TRBV6-5 CASSYSRSYEQYF TGTGCCAGCAGTTACTCGAGAAGCTACGAGCAGTACTTC
NA TRBJ1-1 TRBD1 TRBV28 CAGRDRERYTEAFF TGTGCCGGCCGGGACAGGGAGAGGTACACTGAAGCTTTCTTT
NA TRBJ1-2 TRBD1 TRBV18 CASSPERDSVEGYTF TGTGCCAGCTCGCCTGAGCGGGACAGCGTAGAAGGCTACACCTTC
NA TRBJ2-7 NA TRBV30 CAWSGGSDIYEQYF TGTGCCTGGAGTGGTGGTAGCGATATCTACGAGCAGTACTTC
NA TRBJ1-1 TRBD1 TRBV12-3/TRBV12-4 CASSPDRATEAFF TGTGCCAGCAGTCCAGACAGGGCCACTGAAGCTTTCTTT
NA TRBJ1-3 NA TRBV19 CAGWLGSGNTIYF TGTGCCGGTTGGTTGGGATCTGGAAACACCATATATTTT
NA TRBJ2-7 TRBD2 TRBV18 CASSPQLAGVNEQYF TGTGCCAGCTCACCCCAACTAGCGGGAGTAAACGAGCAGTACTTC
NA TRBJ2-7 TRBD1 TRBV29-1 CSAGQGNDEQYF TGCAGCGCTGGACAGGGAAACGACGAGCAGTACTTC
NA TRBJ2-7 NA TRBV7-2 CASSLRGRLAHSYEQYF TGTGCCAGCAGCTTACGGGGGCGGCTAGCCCACTCCTACGAGCAGTACTTC
NA TRBJ2-3 TRBD1 TRBV14 CASSVGTVRTDTQYF TGTGCCAGCAGCGTAGGGACAGTACGCACAGATACGCAGTATTTT
NA TRBJ1-2 NA TRBV19 CASSLKQGEVYGYTF TGTGCCAGTAGCCTCAAACAGGGTGAGGTCTATGGCTACACCTTC
NA TRBJ1-2 TRBD1 TRBV12-3/TRBV12-4 CASSRTGGDYTF TGTGCCAGCAGCCGAACAGGGGGCGACTACACCTTC
NA TRBJ2-3 NA TRBV9 CASSLSWADTQYF TGTGCCAGCAGCCTATCTTGGGCAGATACGCAGTATTTT
NA TRBJ1-2 NA TRBV9 CASNDYGRAGGYTF TGTGCCAGCAACGACTACGGCCGGGCGGGAGGCTACACCTTC
NA TRBJ2-7 NA TRBV4-2 CASSQVGSYEQYF TGTGCCAGCAGCCAAGTGGGTTCCTACGAGCAGTACTTC
NA TRBJ1-2 NA TRBV7-6 CASSPDGVYGYTF TGTGCCAGCAGCCCGGACGGGGTCTATGGCTACACCTTC
NA TRBJ2-3 NA TRBV2 CASSEGTDTQYF TGTGCCAGCAGTGAAGGCACAGATACGCAGTATTTT
NA TRBJ2-1 NA TRBV12-3/TRBV12-4 CASSLYGGEQFF TGTGCCAGCAGTTTGTACGGGGGTGAGCAGTTCTTC
NA TRBJ1-6 NA TRBV5-1 CASSWGTGGSPLHF TGCGCCAGCAGCTGGGGGACTGGAGGTTCACCCCTCCACTTT
NA TRBJ2-5 NA TRBV5-1 CASSLGVISEETQYF TGCGCCAGCAGCTTGGGGGTCATAAGCGAAGAGACCCAGTACTTC
NA TRBJ2-1 NA TRBV7-3 CASSFQGTNEQFF TGTGCCAGCAGCTTTCAGGGTACCAATGAGCAGTTCTTC
NA TRBJ1-2 NA TRBV3-1/TRBV3-2 CASSHGQNYGYTF TGTGCCAGCAGCCACGGACAGAACTATGGCTACACCTTC
NA TRBJ1-2 NA TRBV27 CASSGWGFGEDYGYTF TGTGCCAGCAGTGGTTGGGGTTTTGGGGAAGATTATGGCTACACCTTC
NA TRBJ2-7 NA TRBV5-1 CASSLLVSEQYF TGCGCCAGCAGCTTACTAGTTTCCGAACAGTACTTC
NA TRBJ1-4 NA TRBV11-2 CASSPGGIVEKLFF TGTGCCAGCAGCCCCGGGGGGATAGTCGAAAAACTGTTTTTT
NA TRBJ1-4 NA TRBV7-9 CASNRGPGSEKLFF TGTGCCAGCAATCGGGGACCGGGCTCCGAAAAACTGTTTTTT
NA TRBJ1-1 NA TRBV19 CASSNQAVNTEAFF TGTGCCAGTAGTAACCAGGCGGTGAACACTGAAGCTTTCTTT
NA TRBJ2-7 NA TRBV11-2 CASSTQGYEQYF TGTGCCAGCAGTACACAAGGCTACGAGCAGTACTTC
once TRBJ1-5 TRBD1 TRBV7-9 CASSLGQNQPQHF TGTGCCAGCAGCTTGGGACAGAATCAGCCCCAGCATTTT
NA TRBJ1-2 NA TRBV7-9 CASSLIGPYGYTF TGTGCCAGCAGCTTAATTGGGCCCTATGGCTACACCTTC
NA TRBJ2-7 NA TRBV3-1/TRBV3-2 CASSQDPADKSYEQYF TGTGCCAGCAGCCAAGACCCCGCGGACAAGTCCTACGAGCAGTACTTC
NA TRBJ1-5 NA TRBV19 CASSIPNSNQPQHF TGTGCCAGTAGTATTCCTAATAGCAATCAGCCCCAGCATTTT
NA TRBJ2-5 TRBD1 TRBV2 CASTLDRGQETQYF TGTGCCAGCACCCTCGACAGGGGCCAAGAGACCCAGTACTTC
once TRBJ1-1 NA TRBV6-5 CASRAQGWNTEAFF TGTGCCAGCAGGGCACAGGGTTGGAACACTGAAGCTTTCTTT
NA TRBJ1-1 NA TRBV7-9 CASSTEGGGTEAFF TGTGCCAGCAGCACGGAGGGGGGAGGTACTGAAGCTTTCTTT
NA TRBJ2-1 TRBD2 TRBV13 CASSLAASGNEQFF TGTGCCAGCAGCTTAGCTGCTAGCGGCAATGAGCAGTTCTTC
NA TRBJ1-2 NA TRBV7-9 CASSLWVLGGAYGYTF TGTGCCAGCAGCTTATGGGTTTTGGGGGGGGCCTATGGCTACACCTTC
NA TRBJ1-5 NA TRBV7-2 CASSFSDSNQPQHF TGTGCCAGCAGCTTTAGTGATAGCAATCAGCCCCAGCATTTT
NA TRBJ1-4 TRBD1 TRBV6-6 CASSTPRDSSEKLFF TGTGCCAGCAGCACCCCCCGGGACAGTTCTGAAAAACTGTTTTTT
NA TRBJ2-7 TRBD2 TRBV14 CASSQDLTSGSRDEQYF TGTGCCAGCAGCCAGGATTTGACTAGCGGGAGTCGCGACGAGCAGTACTTC